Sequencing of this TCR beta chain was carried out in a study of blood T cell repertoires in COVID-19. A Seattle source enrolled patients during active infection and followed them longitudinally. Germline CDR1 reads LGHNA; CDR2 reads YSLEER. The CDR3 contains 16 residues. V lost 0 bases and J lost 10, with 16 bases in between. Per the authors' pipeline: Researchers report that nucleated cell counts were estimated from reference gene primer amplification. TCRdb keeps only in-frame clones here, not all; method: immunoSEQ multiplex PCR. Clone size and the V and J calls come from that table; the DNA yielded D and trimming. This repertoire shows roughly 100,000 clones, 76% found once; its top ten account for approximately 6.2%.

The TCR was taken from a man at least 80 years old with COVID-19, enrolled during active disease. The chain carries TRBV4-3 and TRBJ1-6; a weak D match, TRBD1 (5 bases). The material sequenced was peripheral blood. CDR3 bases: TGCGCCAGCAGCCAAGATGGGGAGGGGCTCCACTCACCCCTCCACTTT. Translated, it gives CASSQDGEGLHSPLHF.